This T cell receptor beta chain was documented in a study of blood T cells in healthy people across ages. For the study at large: Capture via template switching afforded approximately one barcoded beta molecule per two T cells.

Study-wide points: Long-lived and aged donors differed, with more naive CD4+ cells and higher diversity in the long-lived. While age rose, TCR beta diversity per million T cells dropped in a roughly linear way.

With a J-beta primer mix and a sample-barcoded 5' primer, a second PCR ran 7 to 11 cycles. TCRdb independently ran MiXCR on the 5' RACE reads; one entry per CDR3 protein. The sample contains almost 1 million distinct CDR3 sequences, just over 50% of which appear only once. Per sample, at least 6 micrograms of total RNA were extracted. Germline V gene sequence: CDR1 MNHEY, CDR2 SMNVEV (reference sequence). This CDR3 comprises 13 residues. This clonotype was seen a few times. The antigen is unknown. This receptor was taken from a woman aged 55 to 70 in good health. The rearrangement uses TRBV27 and TRBJ2-5; D may be TRBD1 (6 bases). The J call may be faulty, since TRBJ2-7 better matches the DNA end. The sample was blood. The CDR3 nucleotides read TGTGCCAGCGCTTCGCAGGGCAGGGGCGAGCAGTACTTC. This encodes CASASQGRGEQYF.